Listed below are T cell receptor beta chains from one sample, sequenced in a study of T cells after yellow fever vaccination. TCRdb used MiXCR to reprocess the 5' RACE reads, holding one entry per CDR3 protein. The sample shows some 69,000 distinct CDR3 sequences, about 6% of them seen only once. This sample comprised CD4+ T cells sorted from PBMCs, obtained around 15 days after the first yellow fever vaccination. The receptors shown here come from a young man who received the YFV17D yellow fever vaccine. CDR3s include the opening cysteine and the closing phenylalanine or tryptophan. D genes are given only for firm matches. Size is omitted from some rows. Given values are once, few, many or a class for expanded clones.

many	TRBJ2-3	TRBV24-1	TRBD2	CATSETSGGSTDTQYF	TGTGCCACCAGTGAGACTAGCGGGGGAAGCACAGATACGCAGTATTTT
many	TRBJ2-5	TRBV29-1	-	CSLAGHIQETQYF	TGCTCCCTGGCCGGACACATCCAAGAGACCCAGTACTTC
many	TRBJ1-1	TRBV28	-	CASTLGGEAFF	TGTGCCAGCACCCTTGGGGGTGAAGCTTTCTTT
-	TRBJ2-1	TRBV11-2	TRBD1	CASSLGGQGFSSYNEQFF	TGTGCCAGCAGCTTAGGGGGACAGGGATTCAGCTCCTACAATGAGCAGTTCTTC
many	TRBJ2-7	TRBV6-5	TRBD1	CASSYPRTGGFYEQYF	TGTGCCAGCAGTTACCCCAGAACAGGGGGCTTCTACGAGCAGTACTTC
many	TRBJ2-3	TRBV2	-	CASTLTDTQYF	TGTGCCAGCACCCTCACAGATACGCAGTATTTT
many	TRBJ1-6	TRBV12-3/TRBV12-4	TRBD1	CASSQDRATDSPLHF	TGTGCCAGCAGTCAGGACAGGGCCACCGATTCACCCCTCCACTTT
many	TRBJ2-2	TRBV4-1	-	CASSPFQSGGKTGELFF	TGCGCCAGCAGCCCATTTCAATCCGGGGGCAAGACCGGGGAGCTGTTTTTT
many	TRBJ2-3	TRBV20-1	-	CSARERAEWTDTQYF	TGCAGTGCTAGAGAGCGGGCTGAGTGGACAGATACGCAGTATTTT
many	TRBJ2-1	TRBV12-3/TRBV12-4	-	CASSIRGRGSLNEQFF	TGTGCCAGCAGCATCCGGGGGCGGGGGTCCCTAAATGAGCAGTTCTTC
many	TRBJ1-6	TRBV27	-	CASMVGSVNSPLHF	TGTGCCAGCATGGTGGGCTCTGTTAATTCACCCCTCCACTTT
many	TRBJ2-1	TRBV12-3/TRBV12-4	TRBD2	CASSLAGGRVNEQFF	TGTGCCAGCTCCTTGGCGGGGGGGCGCGTTAATGAGCAGTTCTTC
-	TRBJ2-2	TRBV5-6	-	CASSSGLPGELFF	TGTGCCAGCAGCTCCGGGCTGCCCGGGGAGCTGTTTTTT
many	TRBJ1-5	TRBV10-3	-	CAISESAGRNQPQHF	TGTGCCATCAGTGAGTCAGCAGGGAGAAATCAGCCCCAGCATTTT
many	TRBJ1-6	TRBV7-8	-	CASSLEQVSNSPLHF	TGTGCCAGCAGCTTAGAGCAGGTTTCAAATTCACCCCTCCACTTT
many	TRBJ1-2	TRBV20-1	-	CSARTPGAYGYTF	TGCAGTGCTAGGACCCCTGGGGCCTATGGCTACACCTTC
many	TRBJ1-1	TRBV24-1	-	CATRGTNTEAFF	TGTGCCACCAGGGGTACAAACACTGAAGCTTTCTTT
many	TRBJ2-3	TRBV5-6	-	CASSLGGGTDTQYF	TGTGCCAGCAGCTTGGGGGGGGGCACCGATACGCAGTATTTT
few	TRBJ2-2	TRBV5-5	TRBD1	CASSPKTGGENTGELFF	TGTGCCAGCAGCCCGAAGACAGGGGGAGAGAACACCGGGGAGCTGTTTTTT
many	TRBJ1-4	TRBV7-2	-	CASSLQENEKLFF	TGTGCCAGCAGCTTACAGGAGAATGAAAAACTGTTTTTT
many	TRBJ2-3	TRBV11-2	TRBD2	CASSVGLAGTSTDTQYF	TGTGCCAGCAGCGTGGGACTAGCGGGGACCTCCACAGATACGCAGTATTTT
many	TRBJ1-1	TRBV11-1	-	CASSLGANTEAFF	TGTGCCAGCAGCTTAGGGGCGAACACTGAAGCTTTCTTT